A selection of T cell receptor beta chains follows, all from one sample in a study of blood T cell repertoires in COVID-19. Sequenced by immunoSEQ multiplex PCR; TCRdb stores in-frame clones only, minus some. Of roughly 120,000 clones in the sample, almost 80% were seen once. What was sequenced was peripheral blood. All receptors come from a woman of 80 years or more with active or convalescent COVID-19. CDR3s include the opening cysteine and the closing phenylalanine or tryptophan. The D gene is left open where the match is weak. Where a row states a size, it is once, few, many or the class of an expanded clone; other rows omit it.

j_gene	abundance	d_gene	v_gene	CDR3nt	CDR3aa
TRBJ2-3	.	TRBD2	TRBV4-3	TGCGCCACCGACCCTAGAGGGCCGGGACTAGCGAAAGATACGCAGTATTTT	CATDPRGPGLAKDTQYF
TRBJ2-2	.	.	TRBV19	TGTGCCAGTAAATCGGGCGGGTACGGCCCCGGGGAGCTGTTTTTT	CASKSGGYGPGELFF
TRBJ2-1	.	TRBD2	TRBV7-8	TGTGCCAGCAGCGCGGGACTAGTACCCTACAATGAGCAGTTCTTC	CASSAGLVPYNEQFF
TRBJ2-7	.	.	TRBV7-2	TGTGCCAGCAGCTTTTTTCCAAGAGTCTACGAGCAGTACTTC	CASSFFPRVYEQYF
TRBJ2-2	.	.	TRBV10-3	TGTGCCATCAGTCAGTACGGAGACACCGGGGAGCTGTTTTTT	CAISQYGDTGELFF
TRBJ1-4	.	TRBD1	TRBV2	TGTGCCAGCAGTGAATTAGGGACAGGGTTGGGTGAAAAACTGTTTTTT	CASSELGTGLGEKLFF
TRBJ1-1	.	TRBD1	TRBV2	TGTGCCAGCAGTGAACAGGGGGGGAACACTGAAGCTTTCTTT	CASSEQGGNTEAFF
TRBJ2-1	.	.	TRBV14	TGTGCCAGCAGCCCGTTTCGCGGGCCCCGGGGTGAGCAGTTCTTC	CASSPFRGPRGEQFF
TRBJ1-4	.	.	TRBV3-1/TRBV3-2	TGTGCCAGCACCCGGCGGGGGGGTTCTGGTGAAAAACTGTTTTTT	CASTRRGGSGEKLFF
TRBJ2-1	few	TRBD2	TRBV29-1	TGCAGCGTGGACCCCTGGAGAGAAAGAGCGGGAGTTGATGAGCAGTTCTTC	CSVDPWRERAGVDEQFF
TRBJ2-3	.	TRBD2	TRBV5-4	TGTGCCAGCAGCATCCCGGAGGGAGGGCCATCAGATACGCAGTATTTT	CASSIPEGGPSDTQYF
TRBJ1-6	.	TRBD1	TRBV5-8	TGTGCCAGCAGCTTGGATCCCGGGACAGACAATTCACCCCTCCACTTT	CASSLDPGTDNSPLHF
TRBJ2-6	.	.	TRBV4-2	TGTGCCAGCAGCCAAGGAGGGCCTGGGGCCAACGTCCTGACTTTC	CASSQGGPGANVLTF
TRBJ1-1	.	TRBD1	TRBV28	TGTGCCAGCAGCCCCCCAGAGGGACAGACTTACACTGAAGCTTTCTTT	CASSPPEGQTYTEAFF
TRBJ1-5	.	.	TRBV5-1	TGCGCCAGCAGTGAGAATAGCAATCAGCCCCAGCATTTT	CASSENSNQPQHF
TRBJ1-1	few	.	TRBV7-8	TGTGCCAGCAGCTTAGATGCGGGGGCTGAAGCTTTCTTT	CASSLDAGAEAFF
TRBJ2-1	.	.	TRBV9	TGTGCCAGCAGCGTTCAGTACAATGAGCAGTTCTTC	CASSVQYNEQFF
TRBJ2-1	.	TRBD2	TRBV5-1	TGCGCCAGCAGCCGGGGAGGGGCAACTAGCGGGAGAAACAATGAGCAGTTCTTC	CASSRGGATSGRNNEQFF
TRBJ2-7	.	TRBD1	TRBV5-4	TGTGCCAGCAGCAGCGGGACAGGGTTCTACGAGCAGTACTTC	CASSSGTGFYEQYF
TRBJ2-3	.	.	TRBV5-6	TGTGCCAGCAGCCCGACGTGGGCTAGCACAGATACGCAGTATTTT	CASSPTWASTDTQYF
TRBJ2-7	.	TRBD1	TRBV7-8	TGTGCCAGCAGCCGAAACAGGGGCGAGCAGTACTTC	CASSRNRGEQYF
TRBJ2-1	.	.	TRBV7-6	TGTGCCAGCAGCTTATTGACGGCGGGATTAGTCAATGAGCAGTTCTTC	CASSLLTAGLVNEQFF
TRBJ1-4	.	.	TRBV2	TGTGCCAGCACCGACAGGGAAAAACTGTTTTTT	CASTDREKLFF
TRBJ2-2	once	.	TRBV11-2	TGTGCCAGCAGCTTGAGCCAGGGATACACCGGGGAGCTGTTTTTT	CASSLSQGYTGELFF
TRBJ2-5	few	TRBD2	TRBV5-4	TGTGCCAGCAACCCCACCGGTTCACTAGCGGGACAAGAGACCCAGTACTTC	CASNPTGSLAGQETQYF
TRBJ2-7	.	TRBD2	TRBV3-1/TRBV3-2	TGTGCCAGCAGCCTAGCGGGGTGGGAGCAGTACTTC	CASSLAGWEQYF
TRBJ2-7	.	.	TRBV15	TGTGCCACCAGCAGAGGACTTTCTTACGAGCAGTACTTC	CATSRGLSYEQYF
TRBJ1-1	.	.	TRBV11-2	TGTGCCAGCACCCTAGGGGGGGGCTTCACTGAAGCTTTCTTT	CASTLGGGFTEAFF
TRBJ2-1	once	TRBD2	TRBV4-1	TGCGCCAGCAGCCAAGATTGGCGGGGGTACAATGAGCAGTTCTTC	CASSQDWRGYNEQFF
TRBJ2-5	.	.	TRBV15	TGTGCCACCAGCAGATCGGGTGAGGAACGGGAGACCCAGTACTTC	CATSRSGEERETQYF
TRBJ2-7	.	.	TRBV6-5	TGTGCCAGCAGTTACTCGCCCCCGGGACAAACCTACGAGCAGTACTTC	CASSYSPPGQTYEQYF
TRBJ1-5	.	.	TRBV30	TGTGCCTGGAGTGAGGGGTCGGTGGCTCAGCCCCAGCATTTT	CAWSEGSVAQPQHF
TRBJ2-7	.	TRBD2	TRBV28	TGTGCCAGCAGCTCCCCAGGACTAGCGGGAGGGACCTACGAGCAGTACTTC	CASSSPGLAGGTYEQYF
TRBJ2-1	.	TRBD2	TRBV6-6	TGTGCCAGCAGCACTGGTTGGACTAGCAGGGATGAGCAGTTCTTC	CASSTGWTSRDEQFF
TRBJ1-1	.	.	TRBV2	TGTGCCAGCAGTGGGCCTGGGGGAGGAACTGAAGCTTTCTTT	CASSGPGGGTEAFF
TRBJ2-7	many	.	TRBV6-2/TRBV6-3	TGTGCCAGCAGTTACAAAGAGGGATACCCGGCCTACGAGCAGTACTTC	CASSYKEGYPAYEQYF
TRBJ2-1	few	.	TRBV11-2	TGTGCCAGCAGCCCGAGGAACTACAATGAGCAGTTCTTC	CASSPRNYNEQFF
TRBJ1-5	.	.	TRBV19	TGTGCCAGTACTCCTCGTGGAGGGGATCAGCCCCAGCATTTT	CASTPRGGDQPQHF
TRBJ2-7	.	TRBD1	TRBV2	TGTGCCAGCAGTGCAGACAGGGGGGTCCCGGAGCAGTACTTC	CASSADRGVPEQYF
TRBJ1-2	.	.	TRBV27	TGTGCCAGCAGTCCCGCCGCACAGGGCGGGGGCTACACCTTC	CASSPAAQGGGYTF
TRBJ1-1	.	TRBD1	TRBV24-1	TGTGCCACCAGTGAGTACAGGGGTCTGACTGAAGCTTTCTTT	CATSEYRGLTEAFF
TRBJ1-1	.	.	TRBV18	TGTGCCAGCTCACCTCAGTTGCGACAGAACACTGAAGCTTTCTTT	CASSPQLRQNTEAFF
TRBJ2-5	.	.	TRBV6-5	TGTGCCAGCAGGCGACTAGTAAAGGAAGAGACCCAGTACTTC	CASRRLVKEETQYF